The clone carrying this TCR beta chain showed up just a few times. The target antigen is unknown. This record comes from a study of response to subunit inactivated influenza vaccine. The study, taken as a whole, reports: Authors proposed each seasonal influenza vaccination draws in few new T cells.

TCRdb itself ran the RT-PCR reads through MiXCR, one entry per CDR3 protein. Here the sample spans roughly 700,000 distinct CDR3 sequences, less than 20% being singletons. This specimen consisted of PBMCs from blood, obtained 11 to 12 days after vaccination. The receptor comes from a man over 45 who received an inactivated influenza vaccine.

DNA for the CDR3: TGTGCCAGCAGTTTATGGGGGCCGACCGGGGAGCTGTTTTTT. Its protein product is CASSLWGPTGELFF. The chain couples TRBV27 to TRBJ2-2, with D perhaps TRBD1 (6 bases). Germline values: CDR1 MNHEY, CDR2 SMNVEV (reference sequence). Trimming left V 1 base short and J 5 bases short, with 8 bases between. There are 14 residues in the CDR3.